These T cell receptor beta chains were read from a single sample in a study of T cell repertoires in cytomegalovirus infection. TCRdb reprocessed the reads via MiXCR and lists one record per CDR3 protein. The sample shows about 110,000 distinct CDR3 sequences, about 40% of them seen only once. These receptors are not linked to any known antigen. The material was CD8+ T cells from cultured PBMCs, obtained from culture after CMV antigen stimulation. The receptors derive from a human donor in good health (CMV status not recorded). Some clones in this sample may be carry-over from other donors' samples. CDR3s include the opening cysteine and the closing phenylalanine or tryptophan. The D gene is left open where the match is weak. Clone size is shown for a subset of rows, as once, few, many or a class of expanded clone.

V gene	D gene	clone size	J gene	CDR3 DNA	CDR3 protein
TRBV11-3	TRBD2	NA	TRBJ2-2	TGTGCCAGCAGCCCGACTAGCGGGGAGAACACCGGGGAGCTGTTTTTT	CASSPTSGENTGELFF
TRBV3-1	TRBD2	NA	TRBJ2-3	TGTGCCAGCAGCCAGGATGGACTAGCGGGGGGGAATTGGTATACGCAGTATTTT	CASSQDGLAGGNWYTQYF
TRBV12-3/TRBV12-4	NA	NA	TRBJ1-3	TGTGCCAGCAGGGTAGGTGGGACCTCTGGAAACACCATATATTTT	CASRVGGTSGNTIYF
TRBV20-1	NA	NA	TRBJ1-2	TGCAGTGCTAGAGACTTGAACAACTATGGCTACACCTTC	CSARDLNNYGYTF
TRBV24-1	NA	NA	TRBJ2-7	TGTGCCACCAGTGATGGGTCTTCCTACGAGCAGTACTTC	CATSDGSSYEQYF
TRBV11-1	TRBD2	NA	TRBJ2-7	TGTGCCAGCAGCCGGGGAGGGGCAGAACCCTACGAGCAGTACTTC	CASSRGGAEPYEQYF
TRBV2	NA	NA	TRBJ2-5	TGTGCCAGCAGTGATAGGCGCCAGAACCCCCGGGAGACCCAGTACTTC	CASSDRRQNPRETQYF
TRBV7-2	NA	NA	TRBJ2-1	TGTGCCAGCAGCTTAGCTTGGGGCGATGAGCAGTTCTTC	CASSLAWGDEQFF
TRBV15	NA	NA	TRBJ1-2	TGTGCCACCAGCGCCGAACGACAGAACTATGGCTACACCTTC	CATSAERQNYGYTF
TRBV7-2	TRBD1	few	TRBJ2-1	TGTGCCAGCAGCCCACGGACAGGGTATAGGAATGAGCAGTTCTTC	CASSPRTGYRNEQFF
TRBV2	TRBD2	few	TRBJ2-3	TGTGCCAGCAGTGAAAGTGGGGGAGGGGACACAGATACGCAGTATTTT	CASSESGGGDTDTQYF
TRBV24-1	TRBD2	few	TRBJ2-3	TGTGCCACCAGTGATTCGGTGACTAGCGGGTTAGACACAGATACGCAGTATTTT	CATSDSVTSGLDTDTQYF
TRBV5-6	NA	NA	TRBJ2-7	TGTGCCAGCAGCTGGGTCGGCGAGCAGTACTTC	CASSWVGEQYF
TRBV5-6	TRBD1	many	TRBJ2-7	TGTGCCAGCAGCTTGGTGGGCCAAGGGGGCTTGAACGAGCAGTACTTC	CASSLVGQGGLNEQYF
TRBV12-3/TRBV12-4	NA	NA	TRBJ1-2	TGTGCCAGCAGCGAGCTATTCGGTTCGATCGATCGGGGCTACACCTTC	CASSELFGSIDRGYTF
TRBV24-1	NA	NA	TRBJ1-5	TGTGCCACCAGTGACCCTGACAGGAACCTCAATCAGCCCCAGCATTTT	CATSDPDRNLNQPQHF
TRBV19	NA	NA	TRBJ2-7	TGTGCCAGTAGTACCCCCCACTCCTACGAGCAGTACTTC	CASSTPHSYEQYF
TRBV7-6	NA	NA	TRBJ2-2	TGTGCCAGCAGCCCAGGGGCTAGTCCCGGGGAGCTGTTTTTT	CASSPGASPGELFF
TRBV7-8	NA	NA	TRBJ2-1	TGTGCCAGCAGCCCCCGGGGGACGTACAATGAGCAGTTCTTC	CASSPRGTYNEQFF
TRBV6-5	NA	NA	TRBJ2-2	TGTGCCAGCAGGGACACCGGGGAGCTGTTTTTT	CASRDTGELFF